Presented here are 18 T cell receptor beta chains from one specimen sequenced in a study of identical twins. TCRdb analysed the 5' RACE reads with MiXCR anew, one entry per CDR3 protein. The sample has 400,000 to 500,000 distinct CDR3 sequences; approximately 17% are singletons. The material sequenced was naive T cells sorted from blood. The receptor source for this set is a man between 50 and 59 years old in good health.

The V call is TRBV20-1, the J call TRBJ1-2; D is undetermined. V was cut by 0 bases and J by 8 bases, with 22 bases left in between. CDR3 length equals 16 residues. Per germline, CDR1 DFQATT and CDR2 SNEGSKA (reference sequence). The CDR3 here is CSARDFKQLRVGGYTF. The CDR3 bases are TGCAGTGCTAGAGATTTTAAACAGCTGAGAGTGGGCGGCTACACCTTC.

This clonotype came up many times. The rearrangement uses TRBV20-1 and TRBJ2-1, with TRBD2 matching over 13 bases. The CDR3 consists of 17 residues. CDR1 is DFQATT, CDR2 SNEGSKA, per germline (reference sequence). V lost 5 bases, J lost 4 bases, and 11 bases stayed unmatched. The CDR3 DNA follows: TGCAGTGCTCCTATTGGACTAGCGGGAGTAAGATACAATGAGCAGTTCTTC. It codes for CSAPIGLAGVRYNEQFF.

There are a few counts of this clonotype. The gene calls are TRBV6-2 or TRBV6-3 and TRBJ1-2; D is ambiguous. The ends were cut back, 4 bases at V and 8 bases at J, with 14 bases in the middle. Germline V gene lookup returns CDR1 MNHEY and CDR2 SVGEGT. The CDR3 extends over 13 amino acids. CDR3 DNA sequence: TGTGCCAGCAGTTGGAGAGGCCCGGGCGGCTACACCTTC. It is translated as CASSWRGPGGYTF.

This clonotype showed up just a few times. The chain has TRBV18 and TRBJ2-7; D perhaps matches TRBD2 (5 bases). Germline CDR1 and CDR2: KGHSH and LQKENI. CDR3 length equals 15 residues. V was shortened by 0 bases and J by 7 bases, with 16 bases between the two germline ends. CDR3 DNA sequence: TGTGCCAGCTCACCACCGGGTTCTCTCGGAGGAGAGCAGTACTTC. This encodes CASSPPGSLGGEQYF.

Ten or more counts support this clonotype. The chain is built from TRBV4-2 and TRBJ1-2; D remains ambiguous. This CDR3 has 14 residues. V was shortened by 0 bases and J by 4 bases, with 9 bases between the two germline ends. Germline V gene data show CDR1 as LGHNA and CDR2 as YNFKEQ. The DNA of the CDR3 is TGTGCCAGCAGCCAAGATTCCCAGTTCTATGGCTACACCTTC. It specifies CASSQDSQFYGYTF.

The CDR3 DNA reads as TGTGCCAGTAGTCCTCGGACAGGGTATTCCTACGAGCAGTACTTC. This encodes CASSPRTGYSYEQYF. This chain connects TRBV19 to TRBJ2-7; TRBD1 agrees at 8 bases. Germline CDR1 reads LNHDA; CDR2 reads SQIVND (reference sequence). The CDR3 spans 15 residues. Trimming took 5 bases from V and 1 from J; bases not matched to a gene: 7. Looking up the rest from reference TRBV19 and TRBJ2-7 gives the full variable domain: DGGITQSPKYLFRKEGQNVTLSCEQNLNHDAMYWYRQDPGQGLRLIYYSQIVNDFQKGDIAEGYSVSREKKESFPLTVTSAQKNPTAFYLCASSPRTGYSYEQYFGPGTRLTVT.

At least ten counts were recorded for this clonotype. The chain employs TRBV18 and TRBJ2-1, with TRBD2 identical over 13 bases. CDR3 length equals 19 residues. Germline V gives CDR1 KGHSH, CDR2 LQKENI. V lost 2 bases and J lost 7; bases outside the gene matches: 14. CDR3: CASSPFFGTSGAPGNEQFF. In nucleotides, the CDR3 is TGTGCCAGCTCACCATTCTTCGGGACTAGCGGGGCCCCAGGTAATGAGCAGTTCTTC.

This clonotype has just a few counts. This sequence joins TRBV21-1 and TRBJ2-1; the DNA was not compared with TRBD2, the D call given in the table. TRBV21-1 is a recognized pseudogene. This CDR3 spans 15 amino acids. The CDR3 reads CASSTASGSLNEQFF. CDR3 nucleotides: TGTGCCAGCAGCACAGCTAGCGGGAGTTTAAATGAGCAGTTCTTC.

This clonotype was counted many times. The rearrangement joins TRBV20-1 to TRBJ2-7; 10 bases are shared with TRBD2. The CDR3 runs to 15 residues. Unmatched junction bases numbered 7, after V lost 0 bases and J lost 5 bases. Germline CDR1 and CDR2: DFQATT and SNEGSKA (reference sequence). The CDR3: CSARDLSGRADEQYF. The CDR3 DNA sequence: TGCAGTGCTAGAGATTTGAGCGGGAGGGCCGACGAGCAGTACTTC.

This chain links TRBV20-1 with TRBJ2-3; D is unclear. Trimming cost V 0 bases and J 8 bases, with 12 bases left between them. Germline CDR1 and CDR2: DFQATT and SNEGSKA (reference sequence). The CDR3 is 13 residues long. The CDR3 DNA follows: TGCAGTGCTAGAGATGTGGGCGTTTCTACGCAGTATTTT. Translated, it gives CSARDVGVSTQYF.

This clonotype was detected ten times or more. V gene TRBV24-1 combines with J gene TRBJ2-1; 11 nucleotides match TRBD1. Germline V gene sequence: CDR1 KGHDR, CDR2 SFDVKD. With 5 bases clipped from V and 8 bases from J, the junction kept 4 bases outside the gene matches. The CDR3 covers 14 residues. CDR3 nucleotide sequence: TGTGCCACCAGTGGGGTGGACAGGGGGCATGAGCAGTTCTTC. This sequence encodes CATSGVDRGHEQFF.

This chain joins TRBV19 and TRBJ2-3; possible D gene TRBD2, 6 bases. CDR3 size: 12 residues. V was cut by 3 bases and J by 9 bases, with 10 bases left in between. Germline-derived CDR1 and CDR2 are LNHDA and SQIVND (reference sequence). The CDR3 DNA reads as TGTGCCAGTAGTATGTTAGCGGAGACGCAGTATTTT. Amino acid sequence: CASSMLAETQYF. The whole variable domain, filled in from reference TRBV19 and TRBJ2-3, reads DGGITQSPKYLFRKEGQNVTLSCEQNLNHDAMYWYRQDPGQGLRLIYYSQIVNDFQKGDIAEGYSVSREKKESFPLTVTSAQKNPTAFYLCASSMLAETQYFGPGTRLTVL.

This sequence joins TRBV12-3 or TRBV12-4 and TRBJ2-1, with 11 bases fitting TRBD2. J was trimmed by 5 bases and V by 6 bases; bases with no gene match: 6. The CDR3 totals 15 residues. CDR3: CASRKLAGANNEQFF. In DNA form, the CDR3 reads TGTGCCAGCAGGAAACTAGCGGGAGCCAACAATGAGCAGTTCTTC.

The J gene is TRBJ2-2, the V gene TRBV6-1; perhaps TRBD2 as D (6 bases). Trimming pared 5 bases from V and 6 bases from J, leaving 13 bases between. In germline, CDR1 is MNHNS, CDR2 SASEGT. The CDR3 runs 14 residues. CDR3 amino acids: CASSLNSGAGELFF. Here the CDR3 DNA reads TGTGCCAGCAGTCTAAATAGCGGCGCCGGGGAGCTGTTTTTT.

This clonotype was observed at least ten times. This rearrangement joins TRBV28 to TRBJ1-2, with a possible D match to TRBD1 (5 bases). The CDR3 contains 16 residues. V lost 6 bases, J lost 0 bases, and 17 bases lay in between. CDR1 MDHEN and CDR2 SYDVKM come from the germline V gene. CDR3 protein: CASRPTLGTANYGYTF. In DNA form, the CDR3 reads TGTGCCAGCAGGCCGACTCTCGGGACCGCTAACTATGGCTACACCTTC.

Comment on this clonotype: A much larger clone lies one base from this, so it may be a read error. The chain couples TRBV7-7 to TRBJ2-5; 8 bases agree with TRBD1. The CDR3 has 16 residues. Looked up from germline, CDR1 is SSHAT and CDR2 is FNYEAQ (reference sequence). CDR3 DNA sequence: TGTGCTAGCAGCTTAGCCGGGACAGGAATTCAAGAGACCCAGTACTTC. Translated, it gives CASSLAGTGIQETQYF. The entire variable domain, with the rest obtained from reference TRBV7-7 and TRBJ2-5, is as follows: GAGVSQSPRYKVTKRGQDVTLRCDPISSHATLYWYQQALGQGPEFLTYFNYEAQPDKSGLPSDRFSAERPEGSISTLTIQRTEQRDSAMYRCASSLAGTGIQETQYFGPGTRLLVL.

This clonotype occurred a few times. The chain uses TRBV29-1 and TRBJ1-2; the D gene is possibly TRBD1 (6 bases). V was trimmed by 7 bases and J by 3 bases, leaving 12 bases between them. This CDR3 spans 12 amino acids. Germline V CDR1 and CDR2: SQVTM, ANQGSEA. The CDR3: CSGYRVDYGYTF. The CDR3, as DNA: TGCAGCGGGTACAGGGTGGACTATGGCTACACCTTC.

This clonotype was recorded a few times. The chain carries TRBV10-3 and TRBJ2-1, with 13 bases that match TRBD2. V dropped 2 bases and J dropped 9; count of bases not matched to a gene: 10. Germline V CDR1 and CDR2: ENHRY, SYGVKD. The CDR3 totals 17 residues. In nucleotides, the CDR3 is TGTGCCATCAGTGAGAGGGGACTAGCGGGATCATTGGGTGAGCAGTTCTTC. It is translated as CAISERGLAGSLGEQFF.